This T cell receptor (beta chain) was identified in a study of shared clonotypes between healthy human individuals. Donors comprised only Caucasian adults living in Nashville, Tennessee. The V end lost 2 bases, the J end lost 4 bases, and 5 bases lay between the germline ends. The CDR3 has 12 residues. Germline V CDR1 and CDR2: MNHNY, SVGAGI (reference sequence). Methods used by the authors: Junction-only sequences produced by ImmunoSEQ had no quality scores, so filtering differed. Produced via immunoSEQ multiplex PCR; TCRdb's table is partial and in-frame only. The V and J calls and the clone size are those of that table, but D and trimming were determined from the DNA. The sample includes 2 million to 3 million clones, over 85% of them seen just once.

V usage is TRBV6-6 and J usage is TRBJ1-2; D is ambiguous. The sequencing input was naive CD4+ T cells from PBMCs. Noted subset: CD45RA+ positively selected. This clonotype was sampled from a young man in good health. Some clones in this sample may be carry-over from other donors' samples. For the CDR3, the DNA is TGTGCCAGCAGTTACGGCGGCTATGGCTACACCTTC. It translates to CASSYGGYGYTF.